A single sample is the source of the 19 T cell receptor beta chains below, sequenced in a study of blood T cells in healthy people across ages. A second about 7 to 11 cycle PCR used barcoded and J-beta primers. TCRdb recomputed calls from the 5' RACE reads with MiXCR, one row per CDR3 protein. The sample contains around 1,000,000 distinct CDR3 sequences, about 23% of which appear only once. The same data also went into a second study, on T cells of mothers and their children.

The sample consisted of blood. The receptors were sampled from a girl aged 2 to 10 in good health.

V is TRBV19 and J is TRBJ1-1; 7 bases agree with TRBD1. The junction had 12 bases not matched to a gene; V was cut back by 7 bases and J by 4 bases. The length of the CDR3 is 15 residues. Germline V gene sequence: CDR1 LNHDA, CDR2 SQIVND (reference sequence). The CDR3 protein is CASTLTQGGGTEAFF. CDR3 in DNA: TGTGCCAGTACCTTAACCCAGGGGGGAGGCACTGAAGCTTTCTTT.

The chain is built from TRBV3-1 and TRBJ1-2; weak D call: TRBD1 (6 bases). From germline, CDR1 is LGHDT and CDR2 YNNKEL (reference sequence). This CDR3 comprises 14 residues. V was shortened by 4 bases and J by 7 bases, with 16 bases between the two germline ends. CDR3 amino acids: CASSRPAWGAGYTF. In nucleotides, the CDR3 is TGTGCCAGCAGCCGGCCCGCGTGGGGGGCTGGCTACACCTTC.

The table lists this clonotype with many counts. The CDR3 region has the DNA TGTGCCAGCAGTTTGGGTTTCAGGCTAGCTAGGGACAATGAGCAGTTCTTC. It is translated as CASSLGFRLARDNEQFF. This rearrangement joins TRBV28 to TRBJ2-5, with TRBD2 as a possible D gene (5 bases). The J call is in doubt because the DNA end fits TRBJ2-1 better. This CDR3 is 17 amino acids long. Germline CDR1 is MDHEN and CDR2 is SYDVKM.

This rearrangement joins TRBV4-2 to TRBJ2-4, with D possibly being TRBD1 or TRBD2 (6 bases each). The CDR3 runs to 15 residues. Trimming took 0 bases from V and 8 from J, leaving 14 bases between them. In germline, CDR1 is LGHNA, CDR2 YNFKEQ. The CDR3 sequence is CASSQEGGGSDIQYF. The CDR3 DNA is TGTGCCAGCAGCCAAGAAGGAGGGGGTAGCGACATTCAGTACTTC.

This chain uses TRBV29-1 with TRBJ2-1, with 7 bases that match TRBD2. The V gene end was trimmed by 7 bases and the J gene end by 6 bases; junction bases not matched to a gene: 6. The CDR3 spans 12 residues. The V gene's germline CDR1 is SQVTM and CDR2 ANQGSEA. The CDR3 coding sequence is TGCAGCGGCGCACCGGGAGGCAATGAGCAGTTCTTC. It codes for CSGAPGGNEQFF.

The CDR3 nucleotides are TGTGCCATTGGTCCTGAGGGGGGACAGATCTATGGCTACACCTTC. Protein sequence: CAIGPEGGQIYGYTF. V and J are TRBV10-3 and TRBJ1-2, with 7 bases identical to TRBD1. The CDR3 sequence is 15 residues long. Germline values: CDR1 ENHRY, CDR2 SYGVKD. Losses at the gene ends were 9 bases for V and 4 bases for J; bases not matched to a gene: 14.

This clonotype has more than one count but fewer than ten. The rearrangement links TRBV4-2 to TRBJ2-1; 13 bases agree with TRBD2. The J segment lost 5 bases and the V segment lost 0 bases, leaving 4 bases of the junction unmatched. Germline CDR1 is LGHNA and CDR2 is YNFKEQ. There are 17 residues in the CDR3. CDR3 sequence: CASSQDKGLAGNNEQFF. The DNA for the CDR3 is TGTGCCAGCAGCCAAGATAAGGGACTAGCGGGAAACAATGAGCAGTTCTTC.

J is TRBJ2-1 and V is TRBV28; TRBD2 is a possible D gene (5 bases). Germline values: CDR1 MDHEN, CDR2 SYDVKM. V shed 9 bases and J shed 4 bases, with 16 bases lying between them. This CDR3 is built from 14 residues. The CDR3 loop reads CARPEDLEYNEQFF. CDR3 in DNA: TGTGCCAGACCCGAGGACTTGGAGTACAATGAGCAGTTCTTC. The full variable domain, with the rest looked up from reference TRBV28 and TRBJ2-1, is DVKVTQSSRYLVKRTGEKVFLECVQDMDHENMFWYRQDPGLGLRLIYFSYDVKMKEKGDIPEGYSVSREKKERFSLILESASTNQTSMYLCARPEDLEYNEQFFGPGTRLTVL.

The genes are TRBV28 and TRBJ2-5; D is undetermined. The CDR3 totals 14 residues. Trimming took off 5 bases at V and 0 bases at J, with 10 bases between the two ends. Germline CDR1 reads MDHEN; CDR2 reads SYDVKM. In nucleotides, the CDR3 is TGTGCCAGCAGTCTACCCCAGAACCAAGAGACCCAGTACTTC. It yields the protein CASSLPQNQETQYF.

Here the CDR3 reads CASSQDMGHNEQFF. The CDR3 DNA sequence: TGCGCCAGCAGCCAAGATATGGGTCACAATGAGCAGTTCTTC. The chain is built from TRBV4-1 and TRBJ2-1; D gene ambiguous. Germline V lookup: CDR1 MGHRA, CDR2 YSYEKL. The CDR3 consists of 14 residues. V dropped 0 bases and J dropped 5 bases, with 8 bases sitting between them.

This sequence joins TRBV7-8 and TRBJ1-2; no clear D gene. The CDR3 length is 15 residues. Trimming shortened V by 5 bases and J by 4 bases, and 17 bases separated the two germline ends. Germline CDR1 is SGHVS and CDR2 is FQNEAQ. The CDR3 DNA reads TGTGCCAGCAGCCCCCGCGCGAAGGACGGCTATGGCTACACCTTC. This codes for CASSPRAKDGYGYTF.

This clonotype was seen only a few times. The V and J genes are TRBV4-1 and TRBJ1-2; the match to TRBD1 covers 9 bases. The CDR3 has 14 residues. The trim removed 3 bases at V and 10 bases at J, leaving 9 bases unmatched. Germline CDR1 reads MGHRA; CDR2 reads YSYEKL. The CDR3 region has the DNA TGCGCCAGCAGCCAGCCACAGGGGGCGGGAGTCTACACCTTC. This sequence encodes CASSQPQGAGVYTF.

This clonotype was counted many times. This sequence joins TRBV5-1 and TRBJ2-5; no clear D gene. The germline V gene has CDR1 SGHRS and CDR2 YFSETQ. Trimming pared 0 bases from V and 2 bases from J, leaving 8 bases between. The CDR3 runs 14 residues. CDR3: CASSLGGLQETQYF. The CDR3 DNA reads TGCGCCAGCAGCTTGGGTGGTTTACAAGAGACCCAGTACTTC.

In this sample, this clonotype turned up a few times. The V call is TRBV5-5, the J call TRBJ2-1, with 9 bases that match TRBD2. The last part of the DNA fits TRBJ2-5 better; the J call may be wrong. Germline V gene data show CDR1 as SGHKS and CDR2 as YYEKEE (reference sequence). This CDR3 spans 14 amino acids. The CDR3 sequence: CASRSSGAQETQYF. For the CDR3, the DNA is TGTGCCAGCAGGTCTAGCGGGGCACAAGAGACCCAGTACTTC.

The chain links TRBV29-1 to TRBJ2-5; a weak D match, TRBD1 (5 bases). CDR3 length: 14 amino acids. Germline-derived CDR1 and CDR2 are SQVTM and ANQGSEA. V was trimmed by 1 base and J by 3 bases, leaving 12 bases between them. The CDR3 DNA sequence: TGCAGCGTTGAAGTCGGAGACAGCAAAGAGACCCAGTACTTC. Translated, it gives CSVEVGDSKETQYF.

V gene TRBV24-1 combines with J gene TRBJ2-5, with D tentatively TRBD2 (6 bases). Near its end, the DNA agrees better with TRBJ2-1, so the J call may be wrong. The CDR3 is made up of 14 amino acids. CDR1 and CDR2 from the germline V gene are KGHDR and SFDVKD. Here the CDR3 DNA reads TGTGCCACCCGGAGGGGTGGGGTTGGGGCAGAGCAGTTCTTC. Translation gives CATRRGGVGAEQFF.

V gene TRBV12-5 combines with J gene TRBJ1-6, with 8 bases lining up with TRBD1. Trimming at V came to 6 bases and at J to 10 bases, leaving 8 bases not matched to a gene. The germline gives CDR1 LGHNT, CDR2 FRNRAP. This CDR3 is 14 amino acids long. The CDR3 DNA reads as TGTGCTAGTGGACAGAAAGGACAGGGATCACCCCTCCACTTT. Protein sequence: CASGQKGQGSPLHF.

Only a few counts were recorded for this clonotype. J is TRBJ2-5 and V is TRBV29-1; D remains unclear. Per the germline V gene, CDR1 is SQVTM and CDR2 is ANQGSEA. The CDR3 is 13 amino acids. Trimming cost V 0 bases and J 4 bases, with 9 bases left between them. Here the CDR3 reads CSVEDFRRETQYF. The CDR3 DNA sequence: TGCAGCGTTGAAGACTTTAGGAGAGAGACCCAGTACTTC.

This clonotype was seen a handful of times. The CDR3 region has the DNA TGCGCCAGCAGCCAAGACATCTATCAGCCCCAGCATTTT. Protein: CASSQDIYQPQHF. The V gene is TRBV4-3, the J gene TRBJ1-5; D gene ambiguous. V lost 0 bases, J lost 5 bases, and 5 bases lay in between. The length of the CDR3 is 13 residues. CDR1 and CDR2 (germline): LGHNA, YSLEER.